The sequence of this TCR beta chain was determined in a study of cytomegalovirus exposure and HLA in healthy donors. Whole-study context: Clustering assigned 81% of the approximately 400 genotyped donors to the Caucasian-associated ancestry cluster. Study-wide points: Overall, about 160 TCR beta chains were annotated as cytomegalovirus-associated. Despite most TCR sequences being rare, some public TCRs occurred in many donors. Sequencing depth across donors, presence/absence analyses assumed, was roughly uniform.

V was shortened by 5 bases and J by 5 bases, with 13 bases between the two germline ends. Germline-derived CDR1 and CDR2 are SGDLS and YYNGEE. This CDR3 is built from 13 residues. This clone was observed a few times. Antigen specificity is unknown. PCR employed 60 Vbeta and 13 Jbeta primers. Generated by immunoSEQ multiplex PCR, the TCRdb table keeps only in-frame clones and is missing some. The sample contains 150,000 to 200,000 clones, roughly 78% of which appear only once. This chain connects TRBV9 to TRBJ1-1; D is perhaps TRBD1 (6 bases). The sequence derives from a woman aged 45-59 years in good health and CMV-seropositive. Material for sequencing was PBMCs. The CDR3 bases are TGTGCCAGCAGTCGAGGGGGTTTTACTGAAGCTTTCTTT. Protein sequence: CASSRGGFTEAFF. Full variable domain (rest looked up from reference TRBV9 and TRBJ1-1): DSGVTQTPKHLITATGQRVTLRCSPRSGDLSVYWYQQSLDQGLQFLIQYYNGEERAKGNILERFSAQQFPDLHSELNLSSLELGDSALYFCASSRGGFTEAFFGQGTRLTVV.